This TCR beta chain was obtained from a study of response to subunit inactivated influenza vaccine. TCRdb fed the RT-PCR reads into MiXCR, producing one record per CDR3 protein. Seen here are 300,000 to 350,000 distinct CDR3 sequences, roughly 22% observed once, and the top ten hold roughly 10%. Trimming shortened V by 5 bases and J by 0 bases, and 20 bases separated the two germline ends. This CDR3 contains 19 residues. Looked up from germline, CDR1 is MNHNS and CDR2 is SASEGT. Points on this clonotype: Antigen unknown.

Overall study findings and caveats: Each seasonal influenza vaccination recruits few new T cells, the authors suggested.

The TCR comes from a man aged 45 to 75 who received an inactivated influenza vaccine. V usage is TRBV6-1 and J usage is TRBJ1-6, with D unresolved. Source: PBMCs from blood, taken about 20 months after vaccination. The CDR3 bases are TGTGCCAGCAGTCTGAACGGTTCCGACTCGGGCTCCTATAATTCACCCCTCCACTTT. The encoded protein is CASSLNGSDSGSYNSPLHF.